A selection of T cell receptor beta chains follows, all from one sample in a study of T cells in Graves' hyperthyroidism and ophthalmopathy. TCRdb re-analysed the multiplex PCR reads in MiXCR, keeping a single row per CDR3 protein. The sample carries 300,000 or so distinct CDR3 sequences, around a sixth recorded once. Sequenced material: blood. The receptors here all came from a woman in her 50s with Graves' hyperthyroidism. Each CDR3 is given with its conserved first and last residue. Fields, in order: clone size, D gene, J gene, V gene, CDR3 protein, CDR3 DNA. The D gene is left open where the match is weak. Only some rows state a clone size, as once, few, many or a class for expanded clones.

many,TRBD2,TRBJ2-1,TRBV11-2,CASSISGGAPYEQFF,TGTGCCAGCAGCATTAGCGGGGGAGCCCCATATGAGCAGTTCTTC
NA,NA,TRBJ1-5,TRBV6-1,CASNWDSNQPQHF,TGTGCCAGCAATTGGGACAGCAATCAGCCCCAGCATTTT
many,TRBD1,TRBJ2-3,TRBV2,CASRGDRGQADTQYF,TGTGCCAGCAGGGGGGACAGGGGGCAGGCAGATACGCAGTATTTT
NA,NA,TRBJ2-1,TRBV9,CASSGGGSGHIYNEQFF,TGTGCCAGCAGCGGAGGGGGTAGCGGGCATATATACAATGAGCAGTTCTTC
NA,TRBD2,TRBJ2-1,TRBV7-2,CASSLVASGRGAQFF,TGTGCCAGCAGCTTAGTGGCTAGCGGGAGAGGGGCGCAGTTCTTC
few,NA,TRBJ2-1,TRBV2,CASGAVPVGDEQFF,TGTGCCAGTGGGGCGGTACCGGTTGGGGATGAGCAGTTCTTC
NA,NA,TRBJ1-2,TRBV20-1,CSAIEHGQNYGYTF,TGCAGTGCTATAGAACACGGACAGAACTATGGCTACACCTTC
NA,NA,TRBJ2-3,TRBV4-1,CASSQRSTEDTQYF,TGCGCCAGCAGCCAACGGTCAACCGAAGATACGCAGTATTTT
NA,NA,TRBJ2-7,TRBV5-6,CASSSGSAHYEQYF,TGTGCCAGCAGCTCGGGATCAGCCCACTACGAGCAGTACTTC
NA,NA,TRBJ1-1,TRBV2,CASRFPTEAFF,TGTGCCAGCAGATTTCCGACTGAAGCTTTCTTT
few,NA,TRBJ2-3,TRBV5-1,CASSMGPSKTTDTQYF,TGCGCCAGCAGCATGGGACCCTCTAAGACGACAGATACGCAGTATTTT
few,NA,TRBJ2-4,TRBV10-3,CAISEDPAGKLIQYF,TGTGCCATCAGTGAGGATCCCGCGGGAAAATTAATTCAGTACTTC